This entry is about one T cell receptor beta chain. The antigen this receptor binds is unknown. Base-call qualities are not available, and no considerably larger clone is one nucleotide away. Based on the germline V gene, the CDR1 and CDR2 sequences are SGHVS and FNYEAQ. V and J lose 1 base and 3 bases, and a span of 9 bases separates them. The CDR3 covers 14 residues, taking in both the cysteine and the phenylalanine. The CDR3 DNA has 42 bases and is translated from base 1. This sample stems from a study of CD8 T cells in Susac syndrome (dated by TCRdb to between 2018 and 2021). Some background on the complete study: Among the sequenced Susac syndrome patients, over five had clinically active disease and 8 or 9 were in clinical remission. Clonality of the CD8+ T cell repertoire was compared between roughly 13 healthy donors, about 14 Susac syndrome patients and fewer than 16 multiple sclerosis patients. Whether CD8+ T cell activation and differentiation in Susac syndrome was antigen driven was tested using repertoire sequencing. At blood withdrawal, Susac syndrome patients were therapy-naive, treated with corticosteroids (with IVIg additionally given to some), or treated with IVIg alone. Overall results and qualifications from the work: The number of individuals in the TCR sequencing and HLA analysis was acknowledged as relatively small. About 15 Susac-specific public clones were identified in the total CD8+ repertoire, and 5 or 6 Susac-specific public clones were identified in the CD8+ TEMRA repertoire. Susac syndrome CD8+ repertoires showed clonal expansion, highest in CD8+ TEMRA cells and greater in clinically active than remitting patients.

RNA was extracted using the RNeasy kit, and about 0.5 to 1 microgram was reverse transcribed with random hexamers. TCR beta CDR3 regions were amplified with the immunoSEQ multiplex PCR assay covering 54 Vbeta and 13 Jbeta segments. To correct PCR amplification bias, a synthetic template baseline was used for both primer optimization and computational correction. On the study's bioinformatics: Reads were annotated to V, D and J genes according to IMGT and were analyzed with immunoSEQ Analyzer, with only productive sequences retained. Clonality was computed as one minus Shannon entropy normalized by log2 of the number of productive unique sequences. For each patient and control, public and private clones were evaluated among the 100 most prevalent clones. Clones were defined as Susac-specific if absent from the healthy and MS cohorts, from 1052 published viral clones and from other ImmuneACCESS disease sequences. TCRdb applied fastp at Q25 and MiXCR to the public reads, then kept only in-frame beta chains. Each entry merges the rows of one CDR3 protein and shows their most common DNA and genes. The V and J calls and clone size are TCRdb's, not the authors'. This sample gives roughly 190,000 distinct CDR3 sequences in total; roughly 94% of them show up just once. About 0.15% of the sample is in the top ten clones.

High-throughput TCR beta sequencing profiled peripheral blood CD8+ and CD4+ T cells from healthy donors, Susac syndrome patients and multiple sclerosis patients. The Susac syndrome patients fulfilled recently defined diagnostic criteria for definite or probable disease. Bulk CD8+ and CD4+ T cells were purified by magnetic negative isolation, whereas CD8+ TEMRA cells were enriched by FACS. Blood was drawn into EDTA tubes, processed within 24 hours, and PBMCs were isolated by density gradient centrifugation. PBMCs intended for TCR sequencing were frozen in liquid nitrogen and were later thawed in a 37 degrees C water bath. The sorted or isolated CD4+, CD8+ and CD8+ TEMRA cells reached a purity of at least 90%.

Sequenced material: CD8+ T cells from PBMCs. The rearrangement joined TRBV7-6 to TRBJ1-1; 5 matching bases give a weak D call of TRBD1. This clonotype originated in a human donor with Susac syndrome. The DNA sequence reads TGTGCCAGCAGCTTAGGGGGCGCGGACACTGAAGCTTTCTTT. It translates as CASSLGGADTEAFF.